Below are 32 T cell receptor beta chains sequenced from a single sample in a study of T-cell memory formation after mild COVID-19. MiXCR, applied by TCRdb to the 5' RACE reads, yields one record per CDR3 protein. The repertoire holds a few hundred thousand distinct CDR3 sequences, with around 10% as singletons. Input material: PBMCs or a T cell subset sorted from them (not recorded which). The receptors originated from a man aged 18-30 years who had mild COVID-19 (a few samples of this study predate the infection). Cell type and time point are not known.

The chain couples TRBV6-2 or TRBV6-3 to TRBJ1-1, with a possible D match to TRBD1 (6 bases). Between the trimmed V and J ends, which lost 8 bases and 6 bases, there was a span of 13 bases. Germline assignment: CDR1 MNHEY and CDR2 SVGEGT. The CDR3 spans 12 residues. This CDR3 reads CASDTGYSEAFF. The CDR3 DNA is TGTGCCAGCGATACAGGGTACTCTGAAGCTTTCTTT.

This clonotype has just a few counts. CDR3: CASSPGRQLTSYEQYV. The CDR3 DNA sequence: TGTGCCAGCAGCCCCGGGCGGCAGCTTACCTCCTACGAGCAGTACGTC. The V call is TRBV7-9, the J call TRBJ2-7; D gene unclear. Deletions cut 5 bases from V and 0 bases from J, with 17 bases between. The CDR3 sequence is 16 residues long. Per the germline V gene, CDR1 is SEHNR and CDR2 is FQNEAQ (reference sequence).

This clonotype was counted at least ten times. The V gene is TRBV7-2, the J gene TRBJ2-2; TRBD2 aligns across 8 bases. CDR1 and CDR2 (germline): SGHTA, FQGNSA. V dropped 2 bases and J dropped 3; count of bases not matched to a gene: 2. The CDR3 covers 15 residues. The DNA of the CDR3 is TGTGCCAGCAGCTTAATGACTAGCGACACCGGGGAGCTGTTTTTT. Amino acid sequence: CASSLMTSDTGELFF.

In its sample, this clonotype was seen a few times. The chain is built from TRBV6-2 or TRBV6-3 and TRBJ2-2, with D possibly being TRBD1 or TRBD2 (5 bases each). Germline loops: CDR1 MNHEY, CDR2 SVGEGT. CDR3 size: 14 residues. V was trimmed by 7 bases and J by 1 base, leaving 10 bases between them. The CDR3 region has the DNA TGTGCCAGCATCGGGACCGAGAACACCGGGGAGCTGTTTTTT. Amino acids: CASIGTENTGELFF.

CDR3 sequence reads: CASSFPLTGYTF. Written as DNA, the CDR3 is TGTGCCAGCAGTTTCCCCCTAACTGGCTACACCTTC. The rearrangement uses TRBV28 and TRBJ1-2, with D uncertain. Trimming pared 3 bases from V and 7 bases from J, leaving 9 bases between. The CDR3 covers 12 residues. CDR1 and CDR2 (germline): MDHEN, SYDVKM.

The chain recombines TRBV20-1 with TRBJ2-5, with TRBD2 matching over 8 bases. The CDR3 has 13 residues. The J segment lost 5 bases and the V segment lost 5 bases, leaving 7 bases of the junction unmatched. CDR1 and CDR2 from the germline V gene are DFQATT and SNEGSKA (reference sequence). The CDR3 reads CSAYYGGAETQYF. DNA of the CDR3: TGCAGTGCTTATTACGGGGGGGCGGAGACCCAGTACTTC.

This clonotype was seen many times. V and J are TRBV11-2 and TRBJ2-3; TRBD2 matches 14 bases. The CDR3 consists of 16 residues. The ends lost 5 bases at V and 2 bases at J; junction bases unmatched: 3. Germline values: CDR1 SGHAT, CDR2 FQNNGV. This CDR3 is CASSQTSGGVTDTQYF. CDR3 bases: TGTGCCAGCAGCCAGACTAGCGGGGGGGTCACAGATACGCAGTATTTT. The full variable domain, rest sourced from reference TRBV11-2 and TRBJ2-3, is EAGVAQSPRYKIIEKRQSVAFWCNPISGHATLYWYQQILGQGPKLLIQFQNNGVVDDSQLPKDRFSAERLKGVDSTLKIQPAKLEDSAVYLCASSQTSGGVTDTQYFGPGTRLTVL.

Of note for this clonotype: A read error is possible here, since a much larger clone lies one base away. As DNA, the CDR3 is TGTGCCAGCAGCAAAGATCAGAACACTGAAGCTTTCTTT. It is translated as CASSKDQNTEAFF. V and J are TRBV4-2 and TRBJ1-1; D is undetermined. The CDR3 consists of 13 residues. Germline-derived CDR1 and CDR2 are LGHNA and YNFKEQ.

This clonotype was detected only a few times. The gene calls are TRBV7-9 and TRBJ1-1; D uncertain. The ends were cut back, 5 bases at V and 6 bases at J, with 10 bases in the middle. Germline assignment: CDR1 SEHNR and CDR2 FQNEAQ (reference sequence). The CDR3 sequence is 12 residues long. CDR3 region: CASSLPISEAFF. CDR3 nucleotides: TGTGCCAGCAGCCTGCCTATTTCTGAAGCTTTCTTT.

This clonotype turned up a few times. This chain joins TRBV6-1 and TRBJ2-3; 7 bases agree with TRBD2. With V trimmed by 3 bases and J by 3 bases, 9 bases remained unmatched. CDR1 MNHNS and CDR2 SASEGT come from the germline V gene. The CDR3 loop spans 16 amino acids. CDR3 sequence: CASSEVGGGRTDTQYF. DNA for the CDR3: TGTGCCAGCAGTGAGGTTGGCGGGGGAAGGACAGATACGCAGTATTTT.

This clonotype was seen a few times. The V and J genes are TRBV7-2 and TRBJ2-3; weak D call: TRBD2 (6 bases). Germline V gene lookup returns CDR1 SGHTA and CDR2 FQGNSA. There are 17 residues in the CDR3. V was shortened by 3 bases and J by 4 bases, with 20 bases between the two germline ends. CDR3 sequence (DNA): TGTGCCAGCAGCTTTCCCCAGGGAGGTTTTAATGCAGATACGCAGTATTTT. Translating it yields CASSFPQGGFNADTQYF.

This clonotype was seen at least ten times. J is TRBJ2-1 and V is TRBV7-2; TRBD2 agrees at 8 bases. V gave up 5 bases and J gave up 5 bases; unmatched junction bases: 11. This CDR3 is 16 amino acids long. From germline, CDR1 is SGHTA and CDR2 FQGNSA. For the CDR3, the DNA is TGTGCCAGCAGCCGAGCGTTGGTAGCGGGGAACAATGAGCAGTTCTTC. It encodes CASSRALVAGNNEQFF.

CDR3 nucleotide sequence: TGTGCCAGCAACACAGGGGAGCGGGTTGGGACCCAGTACTTC. It translates to CASNTGERVGTQYF. This chain joins TRBV7-2 and TRBJ2-5; tentative D call: TRBD1 (7 bases). The CDR3 covers 14 residues. Germline CDR1 and CDR2: SGHTA and FQGNSA. V was clipped by 7 bases and J by 7 bases, with 19 bases between them. The full variable domain, with the rest looked up from reference TRBV7-2 and TRBJ2-5, is GAGVSQSPSNKVTEKGKDVELRCDPISGHTALYWYRQSLGQGLEFLIYFQGNSAPDKSGLPSDRFSAERTGGSVSTLTIQRTQQEDSAVYLCASNTGERVGTQYFGPGTRLLVL.

This clonotype was seen repeatedly, ten times or more. V gene TRBV5-1 combines with J gene TRBJ1-1; D is unclear. The V end lost 6 bases, the J end lost 6 bases, and 18 bases lay between the germline ends. CDR1 is SGHRS, CDR2 YFSETQ, per germline. The CDR3 is made up of 14 amino acids. The CDR3 region has the DNA TGCGCCAGCACCGCGGGGAGGGTACCCGCTGAAGCTTTCTTT. This codes for CASTAGRVPAEAFF.

This clonotype was seen repeatedly, ten times or more. CDR3 residues: CASSLEAGGDEQFF. In DNA form, the CDR3 reads TGTGCCAGCAGTTTGGAGGCGGGGGGCGATGAGCAGTTCTTC. The chain has TRBV12-3 or TRBV12-4 and TRBJ2-1; 8 positions match TRBD2. Trimming at V came to 3 bases and at J to 8 bases, leaving 6 bases not matched to a gene. This CDR3 has 14 residues.

This clonotype was seen a handful of times. V and J are TRBV27 and TRBJ1-3, with D hard to call. The CDR3 covers 16 residues. Germline CDR1 and CDR2: MNHEY and SMNVEV (reference sequence). The V gene lost 5 bases and the J gene lost 0 bases, with 14 bases spanning the gap. The CDR3 DNA follows: TGTGCCAGCAGTATCGACGGGATAACCTCTGGAAACACCATATATTTT. Translation: CASSIDGITSGNTIYF.

The V gene is TRBV6-2 or TRBV6-3, the J gene TRBJ2-2; D could derive from TRBD1 or TRBD2 (5 bases each). Germline V CDR1 and CDR2: MNHEY, SVGEGT. CDR3 size: 15 residues. Trimming removed 0 bases from V and 8 bases from J, with 13 bases in between. This CDR3 is CASSYSLGAAGELFF. The CDR3 DNA is TGTGCCAGCAGTTACTCGCTCGGGGCGGCTGGGGAGCTGTTTTTT.

This clonotype was detected only a few times. The rearrangement uses TRBV9 and TRBJ1-2; D remains ambiguous. The CDR3 is 13 amino acids. Trimming cost V 0 bases and J 8 bases, with 11 bases left between them. Germline V lookup: CDR1 SGDLS, CDR2 YYNGEE. The CDR3: CASSVDLGNGYTF. CDR3 DNA sequence: TGTGCCAGCAGCGTAGATCTGGGGAACGGCTACACCTTC.

This clonotype has just a few counts. V gene TRBV4-1 combines with J gene TRBJ1-1; 11 nucleotides match TRBD1. Germline CDR1 MGHRA, CDR2 YSYEKL. This CDR3 has 16 residues. V was pared by 2 bases and J by 5 bases, with 7 bases of the junction left unmatched. Here the CDR3 DNA reads TGCGCCAGCAGCCAACGTAGGGACAGGGGGTATACTGAAGCTTTCTTT. Translation gives CASSQRRDRGYTEAFF.

This clonotype was observed a handful of times. In nucleotides, the CDR3 is TGTGCCAATTACAATGAGCAGTTCTTC. Translated: CANYNEQFF. The chain recombines TRBV2 with TRBJ2-1; the D is unclear. V lost 10 bases to trimming and J lost 4 bases, with 2 bases between them. Germline V gives CDR1 SNHLY, CDR2 FYNNEI. The CDR3 consists of 9 residues.

In its sample, this clonotype was seen a few times. This chain links TRBV7-9 with TRBJ2-1; TRBD2 matches 7 bases. This CDR3 has 11 residues. Germline assignment: CDR1 SEHNR and CDR2 FQNEAQ (reference sequence). Unmatched junction bases numbered 3, after V lost 2 bases and J lost 14 bases. In nucleotides, the CDR3 is TGTGCCAGCAGCTTAAGCGGGGAGGAGTTCTTC. It codes for CASSLSGEEFF.

This clonotype was observed at least ten times. V and J are TRBV6-6 and TRBJ2-1, with 14 positions matching TRBD2. Trimming removed 4 bases from V and 2 bases from J; junction bases left unmatched: 10. CDR1 and CDR2 from the germline V gene are MNHNY and SVGAGI (reference sequence). This CDR3 spans 19 amino acids. The CDR3 here is CASSSQTSGGAVTYNEQFF. The CDR3 DNA sequence: TGTGCCAGCAGTTCCCAGACTAGCGGGGGGGCCGTGACCTACAATGAGCAGTTCTTC.

The gene calls are TRBV6-2 or TRBV6-3 and TRBJ2-1; 10 nucleotides line up with TRBD1. The ends lost 5 bases at V and 8 bases at J; junction bases unmatched: 15. CDR3 size: 17 residues. Germline CDR1 reads MNHEY; CDR2 reads SVGEGT. The CDR3 reads CASSSQTPGQGFHEQFF. The DNA for the CDR3 is TGTGCCAGCAGTAGCCAGACGCCGGGACAGGGGTTCCATGAGCAGTTCTTC.

This clonotype was observed a handful of times. This chain links TRBV11-2 with TRBJ2-5; D not certain. The ends were cut back, 5 bases at V and 5 bases at J, with 12 bases in the middle. CDR3 size: 13 residues. The germline V gene encodes CDR1 SGHAT and CDR2 FQNNGV. In DNA form, the CDR3 reads TGTGCCAGCAGCCCTGGGGTCGTCGAGACCCAGTACTTC. Translated: CASSPGVVETQYF.

V and J are TRBV5-1 and TRBJ1-6, with D hard to call. The CDR3 spans 16 residues. The V end was cut by 0 bases, the J end by 7 bases, with 14 bases between. CDR1 and CDR2 from the germline V gene are SGHRS and YFSETQ. In DNA, the CDR3 is TGCGCCAGCAGCTTGGAGGCACGGGCCGCAAATTCACCCCTCCACTTT. This sequence encodes CASSLEARAANSPLHF.

The chain has TRBV9 and TRBJ2-3; TRBD2 aligns across 7 bases. The J segment lost 0 bases and the V segment lost 7 bases, leaving 5 bases of the junction unmatched. Germline V gene sequence: CDR1 SGDLS, CDR2 YYNGEE. The CDR3 totals 14 residues. In nucleotides, the CDR3 is TGTGCCAGCGGCGGGGGTTATAGCACAGATACGCAGTATTTT. Amino acids: CASGGGYSTDTQYF.

The chain employs TRBV18 and TRBJ2-3; either TRBD1 or TRBD2 may fit D (5 bases each). The CDR3 extends over 15 amino acids. Trimming took 4 bases from V and 5 from J, leaving 16 bases between them. The V gene's germline CDR1 is KGHSH and CDR2 LQKENI. Here the CDR3 DNA reads TGTGCCAGCTCACGGTTAGCCGGGGCAGGAGATACGCAGTATTTT. This codes for CASSRLAGAGDTQYF.

This chain connects TRBV20-1 to TRBJ2-3; the D call may be TRBD1 or TRBD2 (5 bases each). Germline V gene sequence: CDR1 DFQATT, CDR2 SNEGSKA (reference sequence). The CDR3 spans 15 residues. Trimming stripped 0 bases from V and 6 bases from J, with 16 bases between. DNA for the CDR3: TGCAGTGCTAGAGACCTCGTGGGACCGGGGGATACGCAGTATTTT. Amino acids: CSARDLVGPGDTQYF.

V gene TRBV4-3 combines with J gene TRBJ2-5; D gene unclear. The germline CDR1 and CDR2 sequences are LGHNA and YSLEER. This CDR3 region has 13 residues. Trimming pared 2 bases from V and 3 bases from J, leaving 7 bases between. CDR3 region: CASSQRTEETQYF. CDR3 nucleotide sequence: TGCGCCAGCAGCCAAAGGACCGAAGAGACCCAGTACTTC.

This clonotype turned up a few times. This chain links TRBV12-3 or TRBV12-4 with TRBJ2-5; no definite D call. Trimming shortened V by 7 bases and J by 1 base, and 13 bases separated the two germline ends. There are 14 residues in the CDR3. Written as DNA, the CDR3 is TGTGCCAGCACGACGGGCGACGCCCAAGAGACCCAGTACTTC. Translated: CASTTGDAQETQYF.

The chain carries TRBV6-1 and TRBJ2-5; tentatively, D is TRBD2 (5 bases). The CDR3 runs to 14 residues. CDR1 and CDR2 from the germline V gene are MNHNS and SASEGT. V was pared by 1 base and J by 5 bases, with 11 bases between. The CDR3 is CASSEGAGHETQYF. The CDR3 coding sequence is TGTGCCAGCAGTGAAGGGGCGGGCCACGAGACCCAGTACTTC.

The rearrangement joins TRBV7-2 to TRBJ1-2; tentative D call: TRBD1 (5 bases). This CDR3 has 15 amino acids. CDR1 is SGHTA, CDR2 FQGNSA, per germline. Trimming left V 5 bases short and J 4 bases short, with 17 bases between. CDR3 sequence reads: CASSPGPAGSYGYTF. The CDR3 DNA sequence: TGTGCCAGCAGCCCGGGACCGGCCGGCTCCTATGGCTACACCTTC.